This TCR beta chain was captured in a study of T cells in Graves' hyperthyroidism and ophthalmopathy. Study at large: It was at initial diagnosis, before any treatment, that peripheral blood was collected.

Trimming shortened V by 5 bases and J by 0 bases, and 13 bases separated the two germline ends. Germline V CDR1 and CDR2: ENHRY, SYGVKD. This CDR3 has 16 amino acids. This clonotype was found a few times. Amplification yielded TCR beta CDR3 regions, with RNA transcripts as the source. In the first-round RT-PCR of the TCR CDR3, the HTBI primer set was used. TCRdb independently ran MiXCR on the multiplex PCR reads; one entry per CDR3 protein. The sample lists about 720,000 distinct CDR3 sequences; 18% were seen once. Patients aged 18 to 65 with hyperthyroidism were newly diagnosed, with duration under 2 months. The blood was taken when hyperthyroidism was first diagnosed, before any ophthalmopathy symptoms showed up. The authors obtained PBMCs from over 7.5 ml of fresh peripheral blood.

The sample taken for sequencing was blood. The J gene is TRBJ1-4, the V gene TRBV10-3; D call uncertain. This sequence originates from a woman aged 45-65 years with Graves' hyperthyroidism that later progressed to Graves' ophthalmopathy. CDR3 DNA sequence: TGTGCCATCAGTCCGGTCTGGGGAGCAACTAATGAAAAACTGTTTTTT. Amino acids: CAISPVWGATNEKLFF.